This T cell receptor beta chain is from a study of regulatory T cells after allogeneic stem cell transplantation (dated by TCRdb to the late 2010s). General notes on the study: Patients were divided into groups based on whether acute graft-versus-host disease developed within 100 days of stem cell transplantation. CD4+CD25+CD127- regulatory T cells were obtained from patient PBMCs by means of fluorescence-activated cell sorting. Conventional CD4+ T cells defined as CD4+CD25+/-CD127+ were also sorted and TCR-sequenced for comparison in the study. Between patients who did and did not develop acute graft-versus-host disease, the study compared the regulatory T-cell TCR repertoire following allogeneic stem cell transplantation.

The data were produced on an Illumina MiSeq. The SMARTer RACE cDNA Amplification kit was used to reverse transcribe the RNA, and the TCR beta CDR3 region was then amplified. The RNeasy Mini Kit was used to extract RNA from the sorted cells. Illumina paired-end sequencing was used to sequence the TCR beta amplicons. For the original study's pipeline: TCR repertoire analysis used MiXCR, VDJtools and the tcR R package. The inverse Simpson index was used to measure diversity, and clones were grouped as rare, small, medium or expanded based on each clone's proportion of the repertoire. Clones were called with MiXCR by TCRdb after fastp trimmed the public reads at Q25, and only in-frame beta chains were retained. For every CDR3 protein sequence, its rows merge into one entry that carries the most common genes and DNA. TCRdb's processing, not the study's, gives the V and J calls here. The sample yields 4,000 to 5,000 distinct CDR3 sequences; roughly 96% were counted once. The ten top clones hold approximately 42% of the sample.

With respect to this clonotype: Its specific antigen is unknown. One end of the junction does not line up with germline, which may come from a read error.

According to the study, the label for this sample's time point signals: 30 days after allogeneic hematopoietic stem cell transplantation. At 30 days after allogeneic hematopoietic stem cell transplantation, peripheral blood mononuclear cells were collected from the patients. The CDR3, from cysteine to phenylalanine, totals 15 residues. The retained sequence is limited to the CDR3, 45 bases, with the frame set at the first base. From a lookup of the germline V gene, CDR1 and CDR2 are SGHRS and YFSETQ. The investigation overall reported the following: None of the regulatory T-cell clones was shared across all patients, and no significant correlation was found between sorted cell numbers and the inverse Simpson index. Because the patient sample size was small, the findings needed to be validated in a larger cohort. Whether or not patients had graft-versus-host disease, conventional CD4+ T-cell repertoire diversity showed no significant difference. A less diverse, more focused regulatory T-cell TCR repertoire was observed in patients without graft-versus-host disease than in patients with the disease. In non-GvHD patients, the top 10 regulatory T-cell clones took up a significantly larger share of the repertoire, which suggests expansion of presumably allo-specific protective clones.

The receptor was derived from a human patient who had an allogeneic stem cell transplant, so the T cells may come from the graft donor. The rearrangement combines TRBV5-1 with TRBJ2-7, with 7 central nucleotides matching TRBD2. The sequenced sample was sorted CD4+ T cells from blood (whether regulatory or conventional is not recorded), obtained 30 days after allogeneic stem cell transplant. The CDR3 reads CGSSMKAGDVEEQYF. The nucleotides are TGCGGCAGCAGCATGAAGGCGGGAGACGTCGAAGAGCAGTACTTC. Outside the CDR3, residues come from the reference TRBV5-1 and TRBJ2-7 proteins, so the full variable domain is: KAGVTQTPRYLIKTRGQQVTLSCSPISGHRSVSWYQQTPGQGLQFLFEYFSETQRNKGNFPGRFSGRQFSNSRSEMNVSTLELGDSALYLCGSSMKAGDVEEQYFGPGTRLTVT.